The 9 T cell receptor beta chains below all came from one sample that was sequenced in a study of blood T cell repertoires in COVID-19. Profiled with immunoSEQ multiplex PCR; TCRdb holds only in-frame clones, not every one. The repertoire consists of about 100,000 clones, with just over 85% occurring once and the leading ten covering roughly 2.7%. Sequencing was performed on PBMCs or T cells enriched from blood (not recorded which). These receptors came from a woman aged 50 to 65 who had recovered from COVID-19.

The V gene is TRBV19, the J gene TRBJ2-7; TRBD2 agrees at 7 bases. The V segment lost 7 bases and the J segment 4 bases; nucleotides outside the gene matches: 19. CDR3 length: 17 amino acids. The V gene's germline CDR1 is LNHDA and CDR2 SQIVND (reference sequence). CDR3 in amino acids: CASIPSSVSGGWYEQYF. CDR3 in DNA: TGTGCCAGTATCCCGTCTAGCGTATCGGGGGGTTGGTACGAGCAGTACTTC.

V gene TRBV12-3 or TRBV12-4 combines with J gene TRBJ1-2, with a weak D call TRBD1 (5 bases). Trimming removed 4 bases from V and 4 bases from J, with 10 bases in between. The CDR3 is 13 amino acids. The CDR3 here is CASSWYRIYGYTF. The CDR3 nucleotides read TGTGCCAGCAGTTGGTACAGGATCTATGGCTACACCTTC.

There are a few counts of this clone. Here the CDR3 reads CASSFQGMETQYF. In DNA form, the CDR3 reads TGTGCCAGCAGTTTCCAGGGGATGGAGACCCAGTACTTC. The genes are TRBV28 and TRBJ2-5; D possibly corresponds to TRBD1 (6 bases). The germline gives CDR1 MDHEN, CDR2 SYDVKM. The CDR3 contains 13 residues. V gave up 3 bases and J gave up 5 bases, with 10 bases separating them.

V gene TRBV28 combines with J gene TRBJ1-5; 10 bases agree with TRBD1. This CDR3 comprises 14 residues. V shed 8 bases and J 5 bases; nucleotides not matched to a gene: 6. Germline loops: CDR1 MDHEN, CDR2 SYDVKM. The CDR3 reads CASLETGGYQPQHF. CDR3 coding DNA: TGTGCCAGCCTCGAGACAGGGGGCTATCAGCCCCAGCATTTT.

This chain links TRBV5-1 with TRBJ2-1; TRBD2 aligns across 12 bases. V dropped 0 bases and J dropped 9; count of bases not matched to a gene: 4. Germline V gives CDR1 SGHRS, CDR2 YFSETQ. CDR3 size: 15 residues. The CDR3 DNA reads TGCGCCAGCAGCTTGGTCACTAGCGGGGGGACTGAGCAGTTCTTC. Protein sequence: CASSLVTSGGTEQFF.

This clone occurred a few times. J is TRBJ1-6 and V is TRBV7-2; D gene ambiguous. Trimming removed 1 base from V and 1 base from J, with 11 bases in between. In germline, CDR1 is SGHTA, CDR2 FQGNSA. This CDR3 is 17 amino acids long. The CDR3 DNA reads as TGTGCCAGCAGCTTAGACCGGGGAAGATCCTATAATTCACCCCTCCACTTT. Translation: CASSLDRGRSYNSPLHF. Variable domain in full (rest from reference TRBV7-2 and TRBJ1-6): GAGVSQSPSNKVTEKGKDVELRCDPISGHTALYWYRQSLGQGLEFLIYFQGNSAPDKSGLPSDRFSAERTGGSVSTLTIQRTQQEDSAVYLCASSLDRGRSYNSPLHFGNGTRLTVT.

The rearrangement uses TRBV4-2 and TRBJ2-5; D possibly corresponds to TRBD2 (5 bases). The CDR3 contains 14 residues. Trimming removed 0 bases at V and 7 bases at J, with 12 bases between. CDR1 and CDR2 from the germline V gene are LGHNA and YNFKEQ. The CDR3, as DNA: TGTGCCAGCAGCCAAGACGGGGATACCCTGACCCAGTACTTC. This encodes CASSQDGDTLTQYF.

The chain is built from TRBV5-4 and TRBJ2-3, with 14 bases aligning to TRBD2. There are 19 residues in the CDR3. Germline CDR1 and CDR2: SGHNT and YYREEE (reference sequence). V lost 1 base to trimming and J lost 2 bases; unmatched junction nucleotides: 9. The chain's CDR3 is CASSLLGPGLAGVTDTQYF. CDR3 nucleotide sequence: TGTGCCAGCAGCTTGCTGGGACCGGGACTAGCGGGAGTCACAGATACGCAGTATTTT.

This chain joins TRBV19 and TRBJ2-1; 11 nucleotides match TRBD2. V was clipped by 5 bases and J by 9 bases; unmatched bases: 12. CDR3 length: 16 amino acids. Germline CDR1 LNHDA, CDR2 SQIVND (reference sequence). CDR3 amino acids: CASSGELAGVLIEQFF. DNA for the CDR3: TGTGCCAGTAGTGGAGAACTAGCGGGAGTATTGATTGAGCAGTTCTTC.